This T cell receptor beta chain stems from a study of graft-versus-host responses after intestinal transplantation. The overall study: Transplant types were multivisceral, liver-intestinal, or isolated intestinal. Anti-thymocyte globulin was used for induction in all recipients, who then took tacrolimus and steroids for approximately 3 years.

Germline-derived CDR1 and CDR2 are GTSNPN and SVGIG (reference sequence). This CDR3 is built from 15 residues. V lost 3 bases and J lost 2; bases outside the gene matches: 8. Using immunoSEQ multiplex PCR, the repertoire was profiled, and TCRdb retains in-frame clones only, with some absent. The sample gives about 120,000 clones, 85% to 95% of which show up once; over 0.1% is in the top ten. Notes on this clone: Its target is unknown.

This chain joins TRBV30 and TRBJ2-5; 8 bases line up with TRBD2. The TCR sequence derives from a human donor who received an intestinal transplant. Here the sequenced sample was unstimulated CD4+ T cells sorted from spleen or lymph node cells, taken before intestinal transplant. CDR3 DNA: TGTGCCTGGAGACCGGGACTAGTGGTACAAGAGACCCAGTACTTC. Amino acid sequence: CAWRPGLVVQETQYF. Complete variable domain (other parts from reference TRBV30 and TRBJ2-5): SQTIHQWPATLVQPVGSPLSLECTVEGTSNPNLYWYRQAAGRGLQLLFYSVGIGQISSEVPQNLSASRPQDRQFILSSKKLLLSDSGFYLCAWRPGLVVQETQYFGPGTRLLVL.